This note documents a single T cell receptor beta chain sequence. This sample was taken from a study of blood T cell repertoires in COVID-19. As for the study in general: Donors in the United States, Italy and Spain gave samples during acute or convalescent COVID-19.

Here immunoSEQ multiplex PCR was the method, and the copy in TCRdb shows in-frame clones only, minus some. The sample has approximately 310,000 clones; 85% are singletons. The CDR3 length is 13 residues. Germline loops: CDR1 SGHRS, CDR2 YFSETQ. V shed 7 bases and J shed 0 bases, with 11 bases lying between them. Participants were aged about 18 to 90 years, lived in under 30 US areas, and enrolled virtually. The study assigned cohorts using participant-reported clinical history. Before they entered the study, exposed participants had met a COVID-19 case within 2 weeks. The receptor comes from a woman between 25 and 40 years old who had been exposed to COVID-19. The rearrangement joins TRBV5-1 to TRBJ2-7, with a tentative D call TRBD2 (6 bases). The sample comprised PBMCs or T cells enriched from blood (not recorded which). The CDR3 region is CASGSGYSYEQYF. DNA for the CDR3: TGCGCCAGCGGTAGCGGTTACTCCTACGAGCAGTACTTC.